The 32 T cell receptor beta chains below all came from one sample that was sequenced in a study of cytomegalovirus exposure and HLA in healthy donors. Use of 60 Vbeta and 13 Jbeta primers characterized the PCR. TCRdb's copy holds only in-frame clones and misses some; the assay was immunoSEQ multiplex PCR. The sample contains some 140,000 clones, roughly 80% of which appear only once. Sequencing was performed on PBMCs. These receptors were collected from a man in his late teens or twenties in good health and CMV-seronegative.

In its sample, this clone was seen once. The chain carries TRBV2 and TRBJ2-5, with D possibly TRBD1 on 6 matching bases. The germline V gene encodes CDR1 SNHLY and CDR2 FYNNEI. Trimming left V 3 bases short and J 5 bases short, with 19 bases between. The CDR3 contains 16 residues. The CDR3 DNA is TGTGCCAGCAGTGATCCGACAGGTGGGGAGTGGGAGACCCAGTACTTC. Its translation is CASSDPTGGEWETQYF.

This sequence joins TRBV5-3 and TRBJ2-7; tentative D call: TRBD1 (6 bases). TRBV5-3 is flagged as an ORF with uncertain function. This CDR3 spans 18 amino acids. V shed 4 bases and J shed 2 bases, with 25 bases lying between them. This chain's CDR3 is CARSGVCGHRVSPYEQYF. In DNA, the CDR3 is TGTGCCAGAAGCGGGGTTTGCGGTCACAGGGTCTCCCCCTACGAGCAGTACTTC.

V gene TRBV29-1 combines with J gene TRBJ1-4; the D gene is possibly TRBD1 (6 bases). The CDR3 runs 15 residues. Trimming removed 1 base from V and 7 bases from J, with 16 bases in between. CDR1 is SQVTM and CDR2 is ANQGSEA in the germline V gene. CDR3 sequence: CSVEAVGGIGEKLFF. DNA for the CDR3: TGCAGCGTTGAAGCAGTAGGGGGTATCGGTGAAAAACTGTTTTTT.

The V and J genes are TRBV7-2 and TRBJ2-5; 12 bases agree with TRBD2. Matching the DNA end better, TRBJ2-7 makes the J call doubtful. The CDR3 has 14 amino acids. The germline V gene encodes CDR1 SGHTA and CDR2 FQGNSA. As DNA, the CDR3 is TGTGCCAGCAGCCGACTAGCGGGAGCCTACGAGCAGTACTTC. Translated, it gives CASSRLAGAYEQYF.

The gene calls are TRBV6-1 and TRBJ1-1, with D hard to call. The CDR3 spans 11 residues. Germline V gene sequence: CDR1 MNHNS, CDR2 SASEGT. Trimming left V 7 bases short and J 4 bases short, with 7 bases between. The CDR3 bases are TGTGCCAGCAACGGGTTCACTGAAGCTTTCTTT. Translated, it gives CASNGFTEAFF.

The chain employs TRBV21-1 and TRBJ2-7; the table's D call, TRBD2, was not checked against the DNA. TRBV21-1 is a pseudogene locus. This CDR3 spans 14 amino acids. CDR3 sequence reads: CASSKRGRVDEQYF. The CDR3 nucleotides read TGTGCCAGCAGCAAGCGGGGCAGGGTGGACGAGCAGTACTTC.

The CDR3 bases are TGTGCCAGCAGCCCTCGACTAGCGGGGGGGAACAATGAGCAGTTCTTC. Translated: CASSPRLAGGNNEQFF. J is TRBJ2-1 and V is TRBV9, with 14 nucleotides matching TRBD2. The ends lost 4 bases at V and 5 bases at J; junction bases unmatched: 5. The CDR3 sequence is 16 residues long. Germline V gives CDR1 SGDLS, CDR2 YYNGEE.

The rearrangement joins TRBV18 to TRBJ1-1; possible D gene TRBD1, 5 bases. The CDR3 runs to 16 residues. Deletions cut 3 bases from V and 3 bases from J, with 17 bases between. Per germline, CDR1 KGHSH and CDR2 LQKENI. The CDR3 protein is CASSPVLGRGDTEAFF. The CDR3 DNA sequence: TGTGCCAGCTCACCGGTTCTGGGGCGAGGTGACACTGAAGCTTTCTTT.

The rearrangement joins TRBV27 to TRBJ1-6; 8 bases are a match to TRBD1. Trimming removed 5 bases from V and 9 bases from J; junction bases left unmatched: 12. Per the germline V gene, CDR1 is MNHEY and CDR2 is SMNVEV (reference sequence). There are 16 residues in the CDR3. The CDR3 bases are TGTGCCAGCAGTCCACGTTCGACAGGGGAGGGTTCACCCCTCCACTTT. Translation: CASSPRSTGEGSPLHF.

The chain couples TRBV6-4 to TRBJ2-5; 7 bases fit TRBD1. Germline trimming cut 7 bases from V and 2 bases from J; bases unmatched to any gene: 7. Germline values: CDR1 MRHNA, CDR2 SNTAGT. The CDR3 is 14 amino acids. The CDR3 is CASNEGTAQETQYF. The DNA for the CDR3 is TGTGCCAGCAACGAAGGGACAGCTCAAGAGACCCAGTACTTC.

The rearrangement links TRBV6-5 to TRBJ2-2, with D perhaps TRBD1 (6 bases). The germline V gene has CDR1 MNHEY and CDR2 SVGAGI. The CDR3 length is 16 residues. Between the trimmed V and J ends, which lost 0 bases and 0 bases, there was a span of 8 bases. This CDR3 reads CASSYSGQTNTGELFF. The CDR3 DNA reads as TGTGCCAGCAGTTACTCAGGACAGACGAACACCGGGGAGCTGTTTTTT.

The V call is TRBV7-3, the J call TRBJ2-2; D remains ambiguous. V lost 5 bases, J lost 7 bases, and 8 bases lay in between. Germline-derived CDR1 and CDR2 are SGHTA and FQGTGA. The CDR3 is made up of 12 amino acids. The CDR3 here is CASSPGYGELFF. CDR3 in DNA: TGTGCCAGCAGCCCAGGCTACGGGGAGCTGTTTTTT.

The chain has TRBV5-1 and TRBJ2-1, with 12 bases fitting TRBD1. The V gene end was trimmed by 0 bases and the J gene end by 6 bases; junction bases not matched to a gene: 4. The CDR3 is 16 residues long. Germline lookup yields CDR1 SGHRS and CDR2 YFSETQ. This CDR3 is CASSLGDRGLRNEQFF. The CDR3 nucleotides are TGCGCCAGCAGCTTGGGGGACAGGGGGCTTCGCAATGAGCAGTTCTTC.

The chain couples TRBV30 to TRBJ1-6, with a weak D call TRBD1 (6 bases). V was shortened by 5 bases and J by 9 bases, with 23 bases between the two germline ends. The CDR3 runs 16 residues. The germline V gene encodes CDR1 GTSNPN and CDR2 SVGIG (reference sequence). CDR3 in DNA: TGTGCCTGGGCTCTCTCGGGGGGCGCGATGGTTTCACCCCTCCACTTT. It codes for CAWALSGGAMVSPLHF.

The rearrangement joins TRBV18 to TRBJ1-4; D is uncertain. Deletions cut 2 bases from V and 7 bases from J, with 11 bases between. CDR3 length: 14 residues. The V gene's germline CDR1 is KGHSH and CDR2 LQKENI. This chain's CDR3 is CASSPGRDGEKLFF. CDR3 DNA sequence: TGTGCCAGCTCACCAGGGCGTGACGGTGAAAAACTGTTTTTT.

V usage is TRBV28 and J usage is TRBJ2-3; TRBD1 matches 11 bases. The germline V gene encodes CDR1 MDHEN and CDR2 SYDVKM. This CDR3 is 16 amino acids long. V shed 7 bases, J shed 3 bases, and the junction held 9 bases outside the gene matches. The CDR3 DNA is TGTGCCAGCACCCAAGGGGGGACAGGGGGGACAGATACGCAGTATTTT. Translation: CASTQGGTGGTDTQYF.

This clone has just one count. The V call is TRBV30, the J call TRBJ1-2; no definite D call. There are 11 residues in the CDR3. CDR1 is GTSNPN and CDR2 is SVGIG in the germline V gene (reference sequence). Trimming took off 3 bases at V and 8 bases at J, with 10 bases between the two ends. The CDR3 sequence: CAWSPGLGYTF. Here the CDR3 DNA reads TGTGCCTGGAGCCCCGGACTCGGCTACACCTTC.

This CDR3 reads CASSIETDDRGVLGADNQPQHF. CDR3 coding DNA: TGTGCCAGTAGTATAGAGACCGACGACAGGGGAGTTTTAGGCGCGGACAATCAGCCCCAGCATTTT. The chain carries TRBV19 and TRBJ1-5; TRBD1 matches 8 bases. With 0 bases clipped from V and 3 bases from J, the junction kept 22 bases outside the gene matches. Germline lookup yields CDR1 LNHDA and CDR2 SQIVND (reference sequence). CDR3 length: 22 amino acids.

The CDR3, as DNA: TGTGCCAGCAGTACCGGGACAGTTACTCATGGCTACACCTTC. Amino acids: CASSTGTVTHGYTF. The chain is built from TRBV2 and TRBJ1-2, with 7 bases lining up with TRBD1. V lost 5 bases and J lost 6; bases outside the gene matches: 9. The CDR3 spans 14 residues. CDR1 SNHLY and CDR2 FYNNEI come from the germline V gene.

The rearrangement joins TRBV30 to TRBJ1-2, with 7 bases lining up with TRBD1. Trimming cost V 4 bases and J 4 bases; bases outside gene matches: 9. The CDR3 extends over 14 amino acids. CDR1 and CDR2 (germline): GTSNPN, SVGIG (reference sequence). The CDR3 nucleotides read TGTGCCTGGAAGTCAGGCCAGGGGGGCTATGGCTACACCTTC. Protein: CAWKSGQGGYGYTF.

The gene calls are TRBV7-6 and TRBJ2-1, with D maybe TRBD1 (6 bases). This CDR3 is 14 amino acids long. Germline CDR1 SGHVS, CDR2 FNYEAQ. V lost 1 base to trimming and J lost 4 bases, with 8 bases between them. CDR3 residues: CASSLVDRYNEQFF. The CDR3 DNA reads as TGTGCCAGCAGCTTAGTCGACAGGTACAATGAGCAGTTCTTC. The full variable domain, completed using reference TRBV7-6 and TRBJ2-1, is GAGVSQSPRYKVTKRGQDVALRCDPISGHVSLYWYRQALGQGPEFLTYFNYEAQQDKSGLPNDRFSAERPEGSISTLTIQRTEQRDSAMYRCASSLVDRYNEQFFGPGTRLTVL.

The chain links TRBV7-9 to TRBJ1-6, with 10 bases matching TRBD1. The CDR3 consists of 15 residues. The V segment lost 4 bases and the J segment 7 bases; nucleotides outside the gene matches: 4. CDR1 is SEHNR, CDR2 FQNEAQ, per germline (reference sequence). CDR3 sequence reads: CASSSTTGGNSPLHF. The CDR3 DNA reads TGTGCCAGCAGCTCCACGACAGGGGGCAATTCACCCCTCCACTTT.

The rearrangement joins TRBV29-1 to TRBJ1-2; tentative D call: TRBD1 (6 bases). From germline, CDR1 is SQVTM and CDR2 ANQGSEA. This CDR3 contains 13 residues. The ends were cut back, 2 bases at V and 0 bases at J, with 7 bases in the middle. The CDR3 spells CSVEQGSNYGYTF. The CDR3 coding sequence is TGCAGCGTTGAACAGGGGTCTAACTATGGCTACACCTTC.

Only one count was recorded for this clone. The V and J genes are TRBV4-1 and TRBJ1-2, with 7 nucleotides matching TRBD1. With V trimmed by 2 bases and J by 8 bases, 14 bases remained unmatched. The CDR3 loop spans 16 amino acids. In germline, CDR1 is MGHRA, CDR2 YSYEKL. CDR3 sequence reads: CASSQHPFDREDGYTF. In DNA, the CDR3 is TGCGCCAGCAGCCAACACCCCTTCGACAGGGAGGACGGCTACACCTTC.

The rearrangement links TRBV7-3 to TRBJ2-1, with D possibly matching TRBD2 (5 bases). This CDR3 is 16 amino acids long. Deletions cut 5 bases from V and 6 bases from J, with 20 bases between. Germline assignment: CDR1 SGHTA and CDR2 FQGTGA. The CDR3 protein is CASSNPGTVGSNEQFF. In DNA, the CDR3 is TGTGCCAGCAGCAACCCGGGAACGGTAGGTTCCAATGAGCAGTTCTTC.

In the case of this clone: The DNA is left out, because the CDR3 cannot be placed on it with certainty; the CDR3 is given as TCRdb lists it. CDR3 loop: CAWSVLFGAGDQETQYF. The chain has TRBV30 and TRBJ2-5; TRBD2 is the table's D call and was not checked against the DNA. The CDR3 spans 17 residues, counting both ends. Germline CDR1 reads GTSNPN; CDR2 reads SVGIG (reference sequence).

This chain uses TRBV18 with TRBJ2-1, with D possibly matching TRBD1 (7 bases). The CDR3 runs 15 residues. Germline CDR1 KGHSH, CDR2 LQKENI. V was pared by 6 bases and J by 6 bases, with 18 bases between. In DNA, the CDR3 is TGTGCCAGCTCGCGGGGACAGCTTACAAGCAATGAGCAGTTCTTC. Protein sequence: CASSRGQLTSNEQFF.

The chain is built from TRBV11-2 and TRBJ1-1, with D unclear. Germline CDR1 and CDR2: SGHAT and FQNNGV. The CDR3 consists of 11 residues. Trimming took off 2 bases at V and 7 bases at J, with 5 bases between the two ends. The CDR3 coding sequence is TGTGCCAGCAGCTTAAGGAGTGAAGCTTTCTTT. Translated, it gives CASSLRSEAFF.

V and J are TRBV11-2 and TRBJ1-1; D remains unclear. Germline CDR1 SGHAT, CDR2 FQNNGV. The CDR3 length is 15 residues. Trimming shortened V by 0 bases and J by 4 bases, and 12 bases separated the two germline ends. The CDR3 protein is CASSLDLSLSTEAFF. CDR3 nucleotides: TGTGCCAGCAGCTTAGATCTGTCCCTATCCACTGAAGCTTTCTTT. The variable domain in full, with the rest retrieved from reference TRBV11-2 and TRBJ1-1, is EAGVAQSPRYKIIEKRQSVAFWCNPISGHATLYWYQQILGQGPKLLIQFQNNGVVDDSQLPKDRFSAERLKGVDSTLKIQPAKLEDSAVYLCASSLDLSLSTEAFFGQGTRLTVV.

In regard to this clone: Other DNA sequences from this sample encode an identical CDR3 as well. This chain links TRBV6-5 with TRBJ1-1, with D possibly matching TRBD1 (6 bases). The V and J ends lost 4 bases and 8 bases respectively, with 11 bases between them. Germline-derived CDR1 and CDR2 are MNHEY and SVGAGI. This CDR3 spans 12 amino acids. The CDR3 DNA reads TGTGCCAGCAGTTCCCCCGGGACAGAAGCTTTCTTT. Translated: CASSSPGTEAFF.

CDR3 in amino acids: CASRPQGSGNTIYF. The CDR3 DNA reads as TGTGCCAGCAGGCCACAGGGCTCTGGAAACACCATATATTTT. The gene calls are TRBV7-9 and TRBJ1-3, with D tentatively TRBD1 (6 bases). The CDR3 consists of 14 residues. In germline, CDR1 is SEHNR, CDR2 FQNEAQ (reference sequence). The V end was cut by 6 bases, the J end by 0 bases, with 9 bases between.

CDR3 region: CAWKGRLPGGEQYF. As DNA, the CDR3 is TGTGCCTGGAAGGGCCGGCTCCCCGGGGGAGAGCAGTACTTC. This sequence joins TRBV30 and TRBJ2-7, with D perhaps TRBD2 (6 bases). The V end was cut by 4 bases, the J end by 7 bases, with 20 bases between. The V gene's germline CDR1 is GTSNPN and CDR2 SVGIG (reference sequence). The CDR3 runs to 14 residues.